A single sample gave rise to the 30 T cell receptor beta chains below, sequenced in a study of molecular identifiers for immune sequencing clone quantification. TCRdb redid the calling of the PCR reads with MiXCR, one entry per CDR3 protein. The data hold approximately 500,000 distinct CDR3 sequences, with under 30% observed a single time. The specimen was naive CD8+ T cells from blood, with Jurkat cell RNA spiked in. The subset here: FACS-sorted CD8+CD4-CCR7+CD45RA+ naive T cells. The receptors were sampled from a human donor in good health. Some libraries in this study had Jurkat cell RNA spiked in.

This clonotype occurred many times. This chain connects TRBV6-2 or TRBV6-3 to TRBJ1-1; 9 bases map to TRBD1. Trimming removed 2 bases from V and 8 bases from J; junction bases left unmatched: 12. Germline V CDR1 and CDR2: MNHEY, SVGEGT. The CDR3 consists of 16 residues. CDR3 sequence (DNA): TGTGCCAGCAGTTACCGGGACAGGGTCCTATCGCCCGAAGCTTTCTTT. Its translation is CASSYRDRVLSPEAFF.

The chain recombines TRBV4-1 with TRBJ2-5, with 7 positions matching TRBD2. The CDR3 consists of 13 residues. V shed 1 base, J shed 7 bases, and the junction held 3 bases outside the gene matches. Germline V gene sequence: CDR1 MGHRA, CDR2 YSYEKL. The CDR3 region is CASSQAPGGTQYF. In nucleotides, the CDR3 is TGCGCCAGCAGCCAAGCCCCGGGGGGGACCCAGTACTTC.

A note on this clonotype: A read error may account for a junction end that differs from germline. The rearrangement uses TRBV12-3 or TRBV12-4 and TRBJ2-1, with D perhaps matching TRBD2 (6 bases). CDR3 length equals 14 residues. The CDR3 DNA reads TGTGCCGGCAGCCCTGGCGGGGACTACAATGAGCAGTTCTTC. Its protein product is CAGSPGGDYNEQFF.

This clonotype was seen more than once but under ten times. The chain uses TRBV5-8 and TRBJ1-1; 11 bases agree with TRBD1. J lost 7 bases, V lost 3 bases, and 11 bases had no gene match. The CDR3 totals 16 residues. The germline V gene encodes CDR1 SGHTS and CDR2 YDEGEE. CDR3 in DNA: TGTGCCAGCAGCTACGGACAGGGGGCTTCTGGGATTGAAGCTTTCTTT. Encoded protein: CASSYGQGASGIEAFF.

In its sample, this clonotype was seen many times. The chain employs TRBV7-9 and TRBJ1-3; tentatively, D is TRBD1 (6 bases). The V end was cut by 5 bases, the J end by 0 bases, with 17 bases between. CDR1 SEHNR and CDR2 FQNEAQ come from the germline V gene (reference sequence). This CDR3 is 17 amino acids long. The CDR3 DNA follows: TGTGCCAGCAGCCCTCCACAGGGAAAGTACTCTGGAAACACCATATATTTT. Translating it yields CASSPPQGKYSGNTIYF. The variable domain in full, completed from reference TRBV7-9 and TRBJ1-3, reads DTGVSQNPRHKITKRGQNVTFRCDPISEHNRLYWYRQTLGQGPEFLTYFQNEAQLEKSRLLSDRFSAERPKGSFSTLEIQRTEQGDSAMYLCASSPPQGKYSGNTIYFGEGSWLTVV.

On this clonotype: A junction boundary mismatches the germline segment, possibly from a read error. The rearrangement joins TRBV20-1 to TRBJ2-2; TRBD2 agrees at 9 bases. The CDR3 is made up of 16 amino acids. Germline CDR1 is DFQATT and CDR2 is SNEGSKA (reference sequence). CDR3 amino acids: CSARGISGSGTEEPFF. CDR3 bases: TGCAGTGCTAGAGGAATTAGCGGGAGCGGTACCGAGGAGCCGTTTTTT.

There are a few counts of this clonotype. The chain links TRBV30 to TRBJ2-7; maybe TRBD1 (6 bases). CDR3 length equals 13 residues. V shed 0 bases and J shed 7 bases, with 13 bases lying between them. Germline values: CDR1 GTSNPN, CDR2 SVGIG (reference sequence). The CDR3 reads CAWSVSARGEQYF. The CDR3 nucleotides read TGTGCCTGGAGTGTAAGTGCCAGGGGTGAGCAGTACTTC.

The rearrangement uses TRBV30 and TRBJ1-1; maybe TRBD1 (6 bases). Germline lookup yields CDR1 GTSNPN and CDR2 SVGIG (reference sequence). This CDR3 has 12 residues. The V end was cut by 4 bases, the J end by 4 bases, with 10 bases between. CDR3 region: CAWMDSGTEAFF. The CDR3 DNA reads TGTGCCTGGATGGACAGTGGCACTGAAGCTTTCTTT.

This clonotype was counted at least ten times. The V call is TRBV7-9, the J call TRBJ2-7; D is perhaps TRBD1 (5 bases). The CDR3 is 13 amino acids. V was clipped by 2 bases and J by 5 bases, with 10 bases between them. Germline V gives CDR1 SEHNR, CDR2 FQNEAQ (reference sequence). CDR3 nucleotides: TGTGCCAGCAGCTTATGGCAGGGCCACGAGCAGTACTTC. It yields the protein CASSLWQGHEQYF.

This clonotype turned up a few times. The J gene is TRBJ2-3, the V gene TRBV27; tentative D call: TRBD1 (5 bases). There are 13 residues in the CDR3. Germline CDR1 reads MNHEY; CDR2 reads SMNVEV (reference sequence). V lost 5 bases, J lost 8 bases, and 14 bases lay in between. In DNA form, the CDR3 reads TGTGCCAGCAGTGGGGCGGCTCAGGGTACGCAGTATTTT. This encodes CASSGAAQGTQYF.

As for this clonotype: Sequence at one end of the junction differs from germline and may be a read error. The chain employs TRBV6-5 and TRBJ1-5; 9 nucleotides line up with TRBD1. Germline loops: CDR1 MNHEY, CDR2 SVGAGI. CDR3 length equals 14 residues. The DNA of the CDR3 is TGTGCCAGCGGTTACGGACAGGGGAATCAGCCCCAGCATTTT. This translates into CASGYGQGNQPQHF.

This clonotype has only a few counts. This chain links TRBV30 with TRBJ1-3; 9 nucleotides agree with TRBD1. V dropped 6 bases and J dropped 3; count of bases not matched to a gene: 12. This CDR3 comprises 16 residues. In germline, CDR1 is GTSNPN, CDR2 SVGIG (reference sequence). Here the CDR3 DNA reads TGTGCCTGCCACGAAATCCGGGACAGGGTTGGAAACACCATATATTTT. As protein: CACHEIRDRVGNTIYF.

Regarding this clonotype: A much larger clone is a single base away; this may be a read error. This chain uses TRBV5-6 with TRBJ2-3; D is uncertain. Germline lookup yields CDR1 SGHDT and CDR2 YYEEEE. The CDR3 contains 12 residues. CDR3 protein: CASGLGNNEQYF. CDR3 in DNA: TGTGCCAGCGGCTTGGGGAATAACGAGCAGTATTTT.

The V and J genes are TRBV20-1 and TRBJ2-3; maybe TRBD2 (6 bases). The CDR3 is 17 residues long. Germline V gene data show CDR1 as DFQATT and CDR2 as SNEGSKA (reference sequence). Trimming left V 5 bases short and J 2 bases short, with 23 bases between. This CDR3 reads CSAPRWDSSSPTDTQYF. CDR3 DNA: TGCAGTGCTCCCCGGTGGGACTCAAGCTCCCCCACAGATACGCAGTATTTT.

Concerning this clonotype itself: A much bigger clone sits one base away, suggesting this may be a read error. The chain is built from TRBV12-3 or TRBV12-4 and TRBJ1-5; TRBD1 agrees at 9 bases. J was trimmed by 5 bases and V by 8 bases; bases with no gene match: 10. The CDR3 length is 15 residues. This CDR3 is CASSHSGTGYQPQHF. DNA of the CDR3: TGTGCCAGCTCCCACTCTGGGACAGGGTATCAGCCCCAGCATTTT.

For this clonotype: A clone one base away is much larger, so this may be a read error. CDR3 DNA sequence: TGTGCCAGCAGCCAAATTCCGGGGTTCTACGAGCAGTACTTC. Translating it yields CASSQIPGFYEQYF. This chain connects TRBV14 to TRBJ2-7, with TRBD2 as a possible D gene (5 bases). The V gene's germline CDR1 is SGHDN and CDR2 FVKESK. The CDR3 sequence is 14 residues long. V gave up 2 bases and J gave up 3 bases, with 11 bases separating them.

Worth noting for this clonotype: Its ends do not fully match the called genes, so a read error is possible. This chain uses TRBV7-9 with TRBJ2-7; 7 nucleotides line up with TRBD1. Germline lookup yields CDR1 SEHNR and CDR2 FQNEAQ (reference sequence). The length of the CDR3 is 16 residues. The CDR3 nucleotides read TGTGCCGGCAGCTCGAGAGGTATAGGGGGCACCTACGAGCAGTACTTC. Protein sequence: CAGSSRGIGGTYEQYF.

This clonotype was seen a few times. V gene TRBV11-2 combines with J gene TRBJ2-3, with TRBD1 as a possible D gene (7 bases). The germline gives CDR1 SGHAT, CDR2 FQNNGV. V lost 0 bases and J 4 bases, leaving 17 bases between the germline ends. This CDR3 has 17 amino acids. The CDR3: CASSLEGFQGGADTQYF. CDR3 coding DNA: TGTGCCAGCAGCTTAGAGGGGTTCCAGGGGGGCGCAGATACGCAGTATTTT.

The table lists this clonotype with many counts. This chain connects TRBV20-1 to TRBJ2-3; no firm D call. The V gene's germline CDR1 is DFQATT and CDR2 SNEGSKA (reference sequence). V lost 2 bases, J lost 0 bases, and 6 bases lay in between. There are 13 residues in the CDR3. The CDR3 bases are TGCAGTGCTAGACCTCTAAGCACAGATACGCAGTATTTT. Its translation: CSARPLSTDTQYF.

This sequence joins TRBV27 and TRBJ2-7; 7 nucleotides align to TRBD2. Germline V gene lookup returns CDR1 MNHEY and CDR2 SMNVEV (reference sequence). V was clipped by 5 bases and J by 4 bases; unmatched bases: 8. The CDR3 is 14 residues long. CDR3 protein: CASSAPGLTYEQYF. The CDR3 DNA follows: TGTGCCAGCAGTGCCCCGGGACTAACTTACGAGCAGTACTTC.

This clonotype was seen ten or more times. The chain has TRBV7-2 and TRBJ1-5; tentatively, D is TRBD1 (6 bases). The germline V gene encodes CDR1 SGHTA and CDR2 FQGNSA. Between the trimmed V and J ends, which lost 1 base and 2 bases, there was a span of 12 bases. The CDR3 sequence is 16 residues long. CDR3 loop: CASSLGRGHGNQPQHF. The CDR3 DNA is TGTGCCAGCAGCTTAGGACGGGGGCATGGCAATCAGCCCCAGCATTTT.

This chain uses TRBV7-8 with TRBJ2-3; 9 bases align to TRBD1. The germline V gene has CDR1 SGHVS and CDR2 FQNEAQ. The CDR3 sequence is 17 residues long. With 4 bases clipped from V and 2 bases from J, the junction kept 10 bases outside the gene matches. CDR3 DNA sequence: TGTGCCAGCAGCTCCGGAAGGGACAGGGTAATCACAGATACGCAGTATTTT. Protein product: CASSSGRDRVITDTQYF.

This clonotype was found many times. The V gene is TRBV5-1, the J gene TRBJ1-2; D perhaps matches TRBD1 (5 bases). This CDR3 is built from 16 residues. The V gene's germline CDR1 is SGHRS and CDR2 YFSETQ. V was pared by 4 bases and J by 2 bases, with 18 bases between. CDR3 amino acids: CASSPRKGGVNYGYTF. The CDR3 DNA follows: TGCGCCAGCAGCCCTAGGAAAGGAGGGGTGAACTATGGCTACACCTTC. The full variable domain, its missing parts supplied by reference TRBV5-1 and TRBJ1-2, is KAGVTQTPRYLIKTRGQQVTLSCSPISGHRSVSWYQQTPGQGLQFLFEYFSETQRNKGNFPGRFSGRQFSNSRSEMNVSTLELGDSALYLCASSPRKGGVNYGYTFGSGTRLTVV.

Ten or more counts support this clonotype. The J gene is TRBJ1-1, the V gene TRBV6-2 or TRBV6-3, with 8 bases fitting TRBD1. The CDR3 covers 15 residues. V lost 6 bases to trimming and J lost 0 bases; unmatched junction nucleotides: 6. CDR1 is MNHEY, CDR2 SVGEGT, per germline. This chain's CDR3 is CASSRGQGLNTEAFF. The CDR3 bases are TGTGCCAGCAGCCGTGGACAGGGACTGAACACTGAAGCTTTCTTT.

This clonotype was recorded many times. This sequence joins TRBV6-2 or TRBV6-3 and TRBJ1-1, with 8 bases lining up with TRBD1. This CDR3 region has 14 residues. After removal of 6 bases from V and 6 bases from J, the junction contained 9 bases not matched to a gene. Germline V CDR1 and CDR2: MNHEY, SVGEGT. The CDR3 DNA reads as TGTGCCAGCAGCCTCATGACAGGGGTACCTGAAGCTTTCTTT. It is translated as CASSLMTGVPEAFF.

The V call is TRBV6-1, the J call TRBJ1-2, with D hard to call. Looked up from germline, CDR1 is MNHNS and CDR2 is SASEGT. Trimming removed 2 bases from V and 4 bases from J, with 14 bases in between. The CDR3 consists of 15 residues. The CDR3 spells CASSETMGLLYGYTF. The CDR3 region has the DNA TGTGCCAGCAGTGAAACGATGGGCTTACTCTATGGCTACACCTTC.

The gene calls are TRBV30 and TRBJ2-4; TRBD2 might be the D (5 bases). The CDR3 is 12 residues long. Per the germline V gene, CDR1 is GTSNPN and CDR2 is SVGIG (reference sequence). Trimming pared 1 base from V and 5 bases from J, leaving 6 bases between. CDR3 region: CAWSDGENIQYF. In DNA, the CDR3 is TGTGCCTGGAGTGACGGGGAAAACATTCAGTACTTC.

In regard to this clonotype: A much larger clone differs by one base, so this may be a read error. V is TRBV30 and J is TRBJ2-2, with 8 bases matching TRBD2. This CDR3 comprises 14 residues. CDR1 GTSNPN and CDR2 SVGIG come from the germline V gene (reference sequence). Trimming cost V 8 bases and J 4 bases; bases outside gene matches: 9. The CDR3 DNA is TGTGCCCGGGGGGGACAAGCCGGCACCGGGGAGCTGTTTTTT. It translates to CARGGQAGTGELFF.

This clonotype came up a few times. The V call is TRBV19, the J call TRBJ2-1; 9 nucleotides match TRBD2. Per germline, CDR1 LNHDA and CDR2 SQIVND (reference sequence). V lost 1 base, J lost 6 bases, and 7 bases stayed unmatched. CDR3 length equals 16 residues. CDR3 region: CASSIASGIFINEQFF. The CDR3 coding sequence is TGTGCCAGTAGTATAGCTAGCGGGATTTTCATCAATGAGCAGTTCTTC.

This clonotype was seen more than once but under ten times. DNA of the CDR3: TGTGCCAGCAGCTTACATAAGGCGGGGATGAACACTGAAGCTTTCTTT. Amino acids: CASSLHKAGMNTEAFF. The chain joins TRBV7-6 to TRBJ1-1; D uncertain. Trimming removed 2 bases at V and 0 bases at J, with 13 bases between. In germline, CDR1 is SGHVS, CDR2 FNYEAQ. This CDR3 has 16 amino acids. Based on the CDR3 plus reference TRBV7-6 and TRBJ1-1, the full variable domain is GAGVSQSPRYKVTKRGQDVALRCDPISGHVSLYWYRQALGQGPEFLTYFNYEAQQDKSGLPNDRFSAERPEGSISTLTIQRTEQRDSAMYRCASSLHKAGMNTEAFFGQGTRLTVV.